Described below is a single T cell receptor beta chain sequence and its context. This sample was included in a study of blood T cell repertoires in COVID-19. Study-wide background: Sites in the United States, Italy and Spain provided acute and convalescent COVID-19 samples. T cells, B-cell-depleted T cells, or PBMCs provided the cDNA or gDNA that served as material.

V dropped 4 bases and J dropped 5; count of bases not matched to a gene: 9. This CDR3 is built from 15 residues. Germline CDR1 LGHDT, CDR2 YNNKEL (reference sequence). Original methodology: Reference gene primer amplification yielded estimated nucleated cell counts. TCRdb's table, derived via immunoSEQ multiplex PCR, lists solely in-frame clones and lacks some. V and J calls plus clone size are reproduced from that table; the DNA served to infer D and trimming. The sample carries approximately 260,000 clones, less than 90% recorded once. The sample taken for sequencing was peripheral blood. The TCR comes from a man in his sixties who had recovered from COVID-19. This rearrangement joins TRBV3-1 (or the pseudogene TRBV3-2) to TRBJ1-2; 8 nucleotides agree with TRBD1. The CDR3 here is CASSRRGTGYYGYTF. CDR3 sequence (DNA): TGTGCCAGCAGCCGTCGGGGGACAGGCTATTATGGCTACACCTTC.